This T cell receptor beta chain comes out of a study of T cells expressing NK-cell markers. In the study overall: TCR beta repertoires came from sorted CD3+CD56+NKG2C+, CD3+CD56+NKG2C- and CD3+CD56-NKG2C+ T cells. Sequencing covered eight donors, seven HCMV-seropositive and one seronegative.

Regarding this clonotype: No antigen is known for it.

Making the TCR beta cDNA relied on 5'RACE template switching with UMIs. From its re-call of the 5' RACE reads, TCRdb lists each CDR3 protein once, without DNA. The table lists about 260,000 distinct CDR3 sequences, with under 0.5% in the top ten. The CDR3 has 13 residues. CDR1 and CDR2 (germline): MNHNY, SVGAGI (reference sequence). General study points: Dominant NKG2C+ clonotypes made up about 1.0-7.0% of CD8+ T cells in 5 or 6 donors.

This receptor was obtained from a young man in good health. This chain uses TRBV6-6 with TRBJ2-7; the D call of TRBD2 rests on TCRdb alone, since no DNA is present to check it. The sequencing sample was made of blood T cells: a sorted CD56 or NKG2C T cell subset, CD4+ or CD8+ T cells, or bulk PBMC T cells (not recorded which). CDR3 loop: CASKGNSGGEQYF.